These 21 T cell receptor beta chains originate from one sample sequenced in a study of OX40 agonist ivuxolimab in advanced cancers. The repertoire was sequenced with immunoSEQ multiplex PCR; TCRdb's copy has only in-frame clones and lacks some. The sample holds about 98,000 clones, about 83% seen once. Sequencing used CD4+ or CD8+ T cells sorted from blood, obtained in a trial of the OX40 agonist ivuxolimab. The origin of the receptors is an adult with an advanced solid tumor such as melanoma, head and neck, liver or kidney cancer.

The sample holds a few counts of this clone. V and J are TRBV4-1 and TRBJ1-5; the D gene is possibly TRBD1 (5 bases). Germline V lookup: CDR1 MGHRA, CDR2 YSYEKL. Deletions cut 4 bases from V and 2 bases from J, with 18 bases between. The CDR3 is 17 amino acids. The CDR3 spells CASSPQGSRLGNQPQHF. The CDR3 DNA is TGCGCCAGCAGCCCTCAGGGTAGCAGGTTGGGCAATCAGCCCCAGCATTTT.

The V call is TRBV19, the J call TRBJ1-5, with no clear D. V lost 9 bases to trimming and J lost 0 bases, with 9 bases between them. The length of the CDR3 is 13 residues. CDR1 LNHDA and CDR2 SQIVND come from the germline V gene (reference sequence). The CDR3 protein is CASNKNSNQPQHF. The CDR3 DNA reads TGTGCCAGCAACAAAAATAGCAATCAGCCCCAGCATTTT.

The CDR3 protein is CASSGEGAGAFF. Here the CDR3 DNA reads TGTGCCAGCAGCGGGGAAGGGGCGGGAGCTTTCTTT. The chain has TRBV9 and TRBJ1-1; D possibly corresponds to TRBD1 (5 bases). CDR1 and CDR2 from the germline V gene are SGDLS and YYNGEE. The V and J ends lost 3 bases and 10 bases respectively, with 13 bases between them. The CDR3 length is 12 residues. Full variable domain (outside the CDR3, taken from reference TRBV9 and TRBJ1-1): DSGVTQTPKHLITATGQRVTLRCSPRSGDLSVYWYQQSLDQGLQFLIQYYNGEERAKGNILERFSAQQFPDLHSELNLSSLELGDSALYFCASSGEGAGAFFGQGTRLTVV.

This chain joins TRBV10-2 and TRBJ2-7, with a weak D call TRBD1 (5 bases). This CDR3 comprises 11 residues. V was cut by 8 bases and J by 4 bases, with 9 bases left in between. Germline assignment: CDR1 WSHSY and CDR2 SAAADI. CDR3 sequence reads: CASSGSYEQYF. CDR3 DNA: TGCGCCAGCTCAGGGTCATACGAGCAGTACTTC.

The V and J genes are TRBV6-1 and TRBJ2-7; no clear D. CDR1 and CDR2 (germline): MNHNS, SASEGT. The CDR3 covers 12 residues. The V gene lost 6 bases and the J gene lost 3 bases, with 9 bases spanning the gap. CDR3 amino acids: CASSPDIYEQYF. The CDR3 DNA reads TGTGCCAGCAGCCCGGATATCTACGAGCAGTACTTC.

The chain uses TRBV7-3 and TRBJ1-1; no firm D call. Germline values: CDR1 SGHTA, CDR2 FQGTGA. V lost 3 bases to trimming and J lost 2 bases, with 7 bases between them. The CDR3 loop spans 13 amino acids. The CDR3 loop reads CASSFGGNTEAFF. CDR3 DNA: TGTGCCAGCAGCTTTGGCGGAAACACTGAAGCTTTCTTT.

This clone showed up just a few times. The gene calls are TRBV28 and TRBJ2-2; possible D gene TRBD1, 6 bases. Germline V gene lookup returns CDR1 MDHEN and CDR2 SYDVKM. The V end lost 3 bases, the J end lost 1 base, and 33 bases lay between the germline ends. The CDR3 is 23 amino acids. Here the CDR3 DNA reads TGTGCCAGCAGTTTTGCCTTTTCCCCACTTTTCAGGGGTGGTTGGGTGAACACCGGGGAGCTGTTTTTT. This codes for CASSFAFSPLFRGGWVNTGELFF.

The rearrangement uses TRBV7-2 and TRBJ2-7; D perhaps matches TRBD2 (5 bases). The ends were cut back, 4 bases at V and 4 bases at J, with 14 bases in the middle. Per the germline V gene, CDR1 is SGHTA and CDR2 is FQGNSA. The CDR3 consists of 14 residues. The CDR3 DNA sequence: TGTGCCAGCAGCTCCCAACGCCGGGATTACGAGCAGTACTTC. This sequence encodes CASSSQRRDYEQYF.

The V call is TRBV2, the J call TRBJ1-4; 7 bases match TRBD1. Losses at the gene ends were 6 bases for V and 5 bases for J; bases not matched to a gene: 6. The CDR3 is 14 residues long. In germline, CDR1 is SNHLY, CDR2 FYNNEI. CDR3 residues: CASRRTGGNEKLFF. In DNA form, the CDR3 reads TGTGCCAGCAGGCGGACAGGAGGAAATGAAAAACTGTTTTTT.

The V and J genes are TRBV11-2 and TRBJ1-2; D unclear. The CDR3 consists of 13 residues. Trimming left V 0 bases short and J 8 bases short, with 10 bases between. CDR1 is SGHAT, CDR2 FQNNGV, per germline. The CDR3 DNA sequence: TGTGCCAGCAGCTTAGATCGGTCCTCCGGCTACACCTTC. Translated: CASSLDRSSGYTF.

This clone was counted between two and nine times. The chain carries TRBV5-6 and TRBJ2-7, with TRBD1 matching 7 bases. The length of the CDR3 is 13 residues. After removal of 4 bases from V and 6 bases from J, the junction contained 7 bases not matched to a gene. CDR1 SGHDT and CDR2 YYEEEE come from the germline V gene. In nucleotides, the CDR3 is TGTGCCAGCAGCAGAACAGGGGTTGGCGAGCAGTACTTC. As protein: CASSRTGVGEQYF.

J is TRBJ2-5 and V is TRBV28, with 11 bases that match TRBD2. The CDR3 sequence is 17 residues long. Germline V CDR1 and CDR2: MDHEN, SYDVKM. J lost 5 bases, V lost 3 bases, and 11 bases had no gene match. The CDR3 protein is CASSFPGIAGGRETQYF. The CDR3 DNA reads as TGTGCCAGCAGTTTCCCAGGAATAGCGGGGGGGCGCGAGACCCAGTACTTC.

CDR3 region: CASSPEGANEKLFF. The CDR3 DNA reads TGCGCCAGCAGCCCCGAAGGGGCGAATGAAAAACTGTTTTTT. The chain joins TRBV5-1 to TRBJ1-4, with D perhaps TRBD1 (5 bases). The germline CDR1 and CDR2 sequences are SGHRS and YFSETQ. V was trimmed by 4 bases and J by 5 bases, leaving 12 bases between them. There are 14 residues in the CDR3.

V and J are TRBV19 and TRBJ1-1, with D uncertain. Deletions cut 6 bases from V and 1 base from J, with 15 bases between. This CDR3 has 15 residues. CDR1 is LNHDA, CDR2 SQIVND, per germline (reference sequence). Here the CDR3 DNA reads TGTGCCAGTAGAGACGCTCCAGGCCAGAACACTGAAGCTTTCTTT. Residues: CASRDAPGQNTEAFF.

This clone was seen only a few times. The CDR3 DNA reads as TGTGCCAGCAGCCGGGAGTTTTATGGCTACACCTTC. Translating it yields CASSREFYGYTF. The V and J genes are TRBV6-6 and TRBJ1-2; D not certain. The germline CDR1 and CDR2 sequences are MNHNY and SVGAGI (reference sequence). The germline V and J ends were trimmed by 6 bases and 5 bases, with 10 bases remaining between them. This CDR3 comprises 12 residues.

This chain links TRBV5-1 with TRBJ2-7; D is perhaps TRBD1 (5 bases). Trimming took off 4 bases at V and 5 bases at J, with 16 bases between the two ends. The CDR3 totals 14 residues. The germline gives CDR1 SGHRS, CDR2 YFSETQ. Here the CDR3 DNA reads TGCGCCAGCAGCCGATCGACAGCCTACGACGAGCAGTACTTC. Amino acids: CASSRSTAYDEQYF. Full variable domain (outside the CDR3, taken from reference TRBV5-1 and TRBJ2-7): KAGVTQTPRYLIKTRGQQVTLSCSPISGHRSVSWYQQTPGQGLQFLFEYFSETQRNKGNFPGRFSGRQFSNSRSEMNVSTLELGDSALYLCASSRSTAYDEQYFGPGTRLTVT.

The chain combines TRBV10-3 with TRBJ2-3; 16 bases match TRBD2. V shed 7 bases and J 2 bases; nucleotides not matched to a gene: 6. The CDR3 sequence is 17 residues long. CDR1 is ENHRY and CDR2 is SYGVKD in the germline V gene. The CDR3 here is CAITAGTSGGATDTQYF. The CDR3 bases are TGTGCCATCACCGCCGGGACTAGCGGGGGGGCCACAGATACGCAGTATTTT.

The rearrangement joins TRBV11-2 to TRBJ1-2, with D unclear. V was clipped by 5 bases and J by 4 bases, with 17 bases between them. This CDR3 is built from 15 residues. The germline V gene has CDR1 SGHAT and CDR2 FQNNGV. CDR3 sequence (DNA): TGTGCCAGCAGCAATCAACCCCAGGCCACCTATGGCTACACCTTC. It specifies CASSNQPQATYGYTF.

The chain couples TRBV15 to TRBJ2-7; D remains ambiguous. The CDR3 loop spans 14 amino acids. Deletions cut 0 bases from V and 3 bases from J, with 9 bases between. Germline values: CDR1 LNHNV, CDR2 YYDKDF (reference sequence). CDR3 amino acids: CATSREYQFYEQYF. CDR3 sequence (DNA): TGTGCCACCAGCAGAGAGTACCAGTTCTACGAGCAGTACTTC.

The chain uses TRBV7-3 and TRBJ1-1; D gene uncertain. Deletions cut 3 bases from V and 7 bases from J, with 9 bases between. Germline values: CDR1 SGHTA, CDR2 FQGTGA. The CDR3 is 12 residues long. This CDR3 is CASSFREGEAFF. CDR3 nucleotide sequence: TGTGCCAGCAGCTTTCGAGAGGGTGAAGCTTTCTTT.

Comment on this clone: One junction end does not reproduce the germline sequence, and a read error may be involved. The chain couples TRBV5-4 to TRBJ2-5; D might be TRBD1 or TRBD2, each matching 6 bases. Germline V gene lookup returns CDR1 SGHNT and CDR2 YYREEE (reference sequence). The CDR3 contains 18 residues. CDR3 sequence reads: CASSLGDWVGGTQETQYF. The DNA of the CDR3 is TGTGCCAGCAGTTTGGGGGATTGGGTGGGGGGCACCCAAGAGACCCAGTACTTC.